These T cell receptor beta chains were read from a single sample in a study of blood T cell repertoires in COVID-19. Some clones are missing from TCRdb's copy, which holds only in-frame ones; the method was immunoSEQ multiplex PCR. Here the sample spans approximately 80,000 clones, around four fifths being singletons. The specimen was peripheral blood. These receptors originate from a woman aged 70 to 79 with acute or convalescent COVID-19. The CDR3 runs from the conserved cysteine through the conserved F or W. Each record gives: clone size, V gene, D gene, J gene, CDR3 protein, CDR3 DNA. A D gene is named only where the DNA matches it firmly. Where a row states a size, it is once, few, many or the class of an expanded clone; other rows omit it.

few	TRBV5-4	TRBD1	TRBJ2-6	CASSLDRGLTGANVLTF	TGTGCCAGCAGCTTGGACAGGGGGCTAACTGGGGCCAACGTCCTGACTTTC
.	TRBV6-5	.	TRBJ2-3	CASSPQGFTTDTQYF	TGTGCCAGCAGTCCCCAGGGTTTTACAACAGATACGCAGTATTTT
.	TRBV2	TRBD2	TRBJ2-3	CASSELAGGIDTQYF	TGTGCCAGCAGTGAACTAGCGGGGGGGATAGATACGCAGTATTTT
once	TRBV30	.	TRBJ1-1	CAWSYSLFGSTEAFF	TGTGCCTGGAGTTATTCGTTGTTCGGGTCTACTGAAGCTTTCTTT
.	TRBV18	.	TRBJ1-3	CASSPPAGNTIYF	TGTGCCAGCTCACCACCGGCCGGAAACACCATATATTTT
.	TRBV5-1	TRBD2	TRBJ2-3	CASSSARAGGPDTQYF	TGCGCCAGCAGCTCCGCGCGGGCGGGGGGCCCCGATACGCAGTATTTT
.	TRBV10-3	TRBD1	TRBJ1-2	CAIRKTGRDGYTF	TGTGCCATCAGAAAGACAGGGCGCGATGGCTACACCTTC
few	TRBV5-1	TRBD2	TRBJ2-5	CASSLLAGEETQYF	TGCGCCAGCAGCCTGCTAGCGGGGGAAGAGACCCAGTACTTC
.	TRBV20-1	.	TRBJ1-2	CSASVTANYGYTF	TGCAGTGCTAGTGTCACAGCTAACTATGGCTACACCTTC
once	TRBV5-1	.	TRBJ1-6	CASSRGLGDSPLHF	TGCGCCAGCAGTCGGGGGTTGGGGGATTCACCCCTCCACTTT
.	TRBV3-1/TRBV3-2	.	TRBJ2-1	CASSSLGGKEQFF	TGTGCCAGCAGCTCCCTGGGGGGTAAGGAGCAGTTCTTC
.	TRBV19	TRBD1	TRBJ1-6	CASRSGQGTGKPYSPLHF	TGTGCCAGTAGGTCGGGACAGGGGACCGGGAAGCCCTATTCACCCCTCCACTTT
.	TRBV28	TRBD1	TRBJ1-2	CASRVVTGGRGYTF	TGTGCCAGCAGGGTGGTCACAGGGGGAAGGGGCTACACCTTC
once	TRBV5-1	.	TRBJ2-2	CASSITPGGGPAGELFF	TGCGCCAGCAGCATAACCCCGGGCGGGGGCCCAGCCGGGGAGCTGTTTTTT
.	TRBV9	.	TRBJ1-3	CASSVGGDYSGNTIYF	TGTGCCAGCAGCGTAGGCGGGGATTACTCTGGAAACACCATATATTTT
.	TRBV19	.	TRBJ1-6	CASTLVDGSPLHF	TGTGCCAGTACCCTAGTAGATGGTTCACCCCTCCACTTT
.	TRBV7-9	.	TRBJ2-1	CASSLFLSSQFF	TGTGCCAGCAGCTTATTCTTGTCCTCGCAGTTCTTC
.	TRBV19	.	TRBJ1-1	CASSFVNTEAFF	TGTGCCAGTAGTTTCGTGAACACTGAAGCTTTCTTT
.	TRBV24-1	TRBD1	TRBJ2-1	CATSEPTGDSYNEQFF	TGTGCCACCAGTGAACCGACAGGGGACTCCTACAATGAGCAGTTCTTC
.	TRBV6-1	TRBD2	TRBJ2-1	CASSGRDGGTYNEQFF	TGTGCCAGCAGTGGCCGGGACGGGGGGACCTACAATGAGCAGTTCTTC
.	TRBV19	.	TRBJ2-2	CASSTQGLRAGELFF	TGTGCCAGTAGTACACAGGGCCTCCGGGCCGGGGAGCTGTTTTTT
.	TRBV6-5	.	TRBJ2-7	CASAIGPLEQYF	TGTGCCAGCGCGATTGGGCCCCTCGAGCAGTACTTC
.	TRBV28	TRBD2	TRBJ2-5	CASSSFSGGQETQYF	TGTGCCAGCAGTTCCTTCTCCGGGGGGCAAGAGACCCAGTACTTC
few	TRBV7-2	TRBD2	TRBJ2-1	CASSAQGLAGGLYNEQFF	TGTGCCAGCAGCGCTCAGGGACTAGCGGGGGGCCTATACAATGAGCAGTTCTTC
.	TRBV29-1	.	TRBJ2-7	CSVFPGLSDEQYF	TGCAGCGTTTTCCCAGGGCTTTCCGACGAGCAGTACTTC
.	TRBV4-1	.	TRBJ2-7	CASSQARTAFYEQYF	TGCGCCAGCAGCCAAGCCCGGACAGCCTTCTACGAGCAGTACTTC
.	TRBV5-1	.	TRBJ1-5	CASSPYPQMGANQPQHF	TGCGCCAGCAGCCCATACCCTCAAATGGGAGCCAATCAGCCCCAGCATTTT
.	TRBV7-3	.	TRBJ1-6	CASSLIGGGSPLHF	TGTGCCAGCAGCTTAATAGGCGGCGGCTCACCCCTCCACTTT
.	TRBV18	.	TRBJ2-2	CASSPLLVKRANTGELFF	TGTGCCAGCTCACCCCTACTAGTAAAGCGGGCGAACACCGGGGAGCTGTTTTTT
.	TRBV7-9	.	TRBJ2-1	CASSYPLVGGDNEQFF	TGTGCCAGCAGTTATCCTCTTGTCGGCGGTGACAATGAGCAGTTCTTC
.	TRBV19	TRBD2	TRBJ2-3	CASSMGGAGGTQYF	TGTGCCAGTAGTATGGGGGGTGCGGGGGGTACGCAGTATTTT
.	TRBV5-5	.	TRBJ1-1	CASSREAFEAFF	TGTGCCAGCAGCAGAGAAGCCTTTGAAGCTTTCTTT
.	TRBV12-3/TRBV12-4	TRBD2	TRBJ2-5	CATRRGKDETQYF	TGTGCTACTCGGCGGGGGAAGGATGAGACCCAGTACTTC
.	TRBV4-1	TRBD1	TRBJ2-7	CARYKTPGRGRREQYF	TGCGCCAGATATAAGACCCCGGGAAGGGGGCGCCGCGAGCAGTACTTC
.	TRBV28	.	TRBJ1-2	CASSPPDAGYGYTF	TGTGCCAGCAGTCCGCCGGATGCCGGGTATGGCTACACCTTC
.	TRBV19	.	TRBJ2-4	CASRSSGIAKNIQYF	TGTGCCAGTAGATCATCAGGGATCGCCAAAAACATTCAGTACTTC
few	TRBV30	TRBD1	TRBJ1-2	CAWSVVLFWDSYGYTF	TGTGCCTGGAGTGTAGTTCTTTTTTGGGACAGCTATGGCTACACCTTC
.	TRBV6-1	.	TRBJ1-5	CASSESGGWPQHF	TGTGCCAGCAGTGAATCCGGGGGATGGCCCCAGCATTTT
.	TRBV28	TRBD1	TRBJ2-6	CASSPGDREYNVLTF	TGTGCCAGCAGCCCCGGGGACAGGGAATACAACGTCCTGACTTTC
.	TRBV2	.	TRBJ1-4	CASTRSEGEKLFF	TGTGCCAGCACCAGATCGGAGGGGGAAAAACTGTTTTTT
.	TRBV5-1	TRBD1	TRBJ1-2	CASSLAGTGLYGYTF	TGCGCCAGCAGCTTGGCCGGGACAGGTCTCTATGGCTACACCTTC
.	TRBV11-1	.	TRBJ2-2	CASSATETGELFF	TGTGCCAGCAGCGCTACCGAGACCGGGGAGCTGTTTTTT
.	TRBV7-7	TRBD2	TRBJ2-3	CASSPGLAGLTDTQYF	TGTGCTAGCAGCCCGGGACTAGCGGGGCTCACAGATACGCAGTATTTT
.	TRBV14	.	TRBJ1-3	CASSHTGLFSYLSGNTIYF	TGTGCCAGCAGCCATACGGGACTCTTTAGTTATCTGAGTGGAAACACCATATATTTT
.	TRBV3-1/TRBV3-2	TRBD2	TRBJ2-1	CASSHLSQLAGGNEQFF	TGTGCCAGCAGCCACCTATCCCAACTAGCGGGGGGAAATGAGCAGTTCTTC
.	TRBV11-3	.	TRBJ2-3	CASSDSRGTDTQYF	TGTGCCAGCAGCGACAGTCGGGGCACAGATACGCAGTATTTT
few	TRBV12-3/TRBV12-4	.	TRBJ1-1	CASSPGDTEAFF	TGTGCCAGCAGCCCGGGGGACACTGAAGCTTTCTTT
.	TRBV6-1	.	TRBJ1-4	CASSELVAVNEKLFF	TGTGCCAGCAGTGAACTGGTGGCGGTTAATGAAAAACTGTTTTTT
.	TRBV4-1	.	TRBJ2-4	CASSLGTLHGIQYF	TGCGCCAGCAGCCTTGGGACTCTCCATGGCATTCAGTACTTC
.	TRBV7-9	.	TRBJ1-4	CASSKGAGEEKLFF	TGTGCCAGCAGCAAAGGGGCGGGCGAGGAAAAACTGTTTTTT
once	TRBV29-1	.	TRBJ2-7	CSVLGEDGYEQYF	TGCAGCGTCCTAGGGGAGGACGGGTACGAGCAGTACTTC
.	TRBV6-4	TRBD1	TRBJ1-2	CASSSGTGHYGYTF	TGTGCCAGCAGTTCCGGGACAGGGCACTATGGCTACACCTTC
once	TRBV30	TRBD1	TRBJ1-1	CACYLTGETEAFF	TGTGCCTGCTACCTCACAGGGGAAACTGAAGCTTTCTTT
.	TRBV6-2/TRBV6-3	.	TRBJ2-1	CASSPQYNEQFF	TGTGCCAGCAGTCCCCAGTACAATGAGCAGTTCTTC
.	TRBV30	.	TRBJ2-1	CAWSAGAANEQFF	TGTGCCTGGAGTGCTGGAGCGGCCAATGAGCAGTTCTTC
.	TRBV6-1	.	TRBJ1-3	CASSERQSSGNTIYF	TGTGCCAGCAGTGAAAGACAGTCCTCTGGAAACACCATATATTTT
once	TRBV7-3	.	TRBJ1-6	CASSLIINSPLHF	TGTGCCAGCAGCTTAATCATTAATTCACCCCTCCACTTT
once	TRBV6-5	TRBD1	TRBJ1-2	CASEDTGGAGGYTF	TGTGCCAGCGAAGATACAGGGGGCGCGGGTGGCTACACCTTC
.	TRBV12-3/TRBV12-4	.	TRBJ1-5	CASSFGGERPQHF	TGTGCCAGCAGTTTTGGGGGGGAGCGGCCCCAGCATTTT